The 10 T cell receptor beta chains below were found in one sample sequenced in a study of regulatory T cells in long-lasting Graves disease. Documented time point: newly diagnosed GD, antithyroid drugs for less than 3 months. Scientists built the TCR library using RNA that was extracted from PBMCs. With iRepertoire HTBI primers and Arm-PCR of CDR3 regions, TCR beta libraries were built. TCRdb reprocessed the multiplex PCR reads with MiXCR, giving one entry per CDR3 protein. The data contain about 530,000 distinct CDR3 sequences, around 16% of them singletons. The sample was also reused in another study, on T cells in Graves' hyperthyroidism and ophthalmopathy.

Sequencing was performed on peripheral blood mononuclear cells (PBMCs), taken at new diagnosis, from a patient treated with antithyroid drugs. Receptor source: a woman aged 35-65 years with Graves disease.

This clonotype was recorded at least ten times. The chain joins TRBV3-1 to TRBJ1-1, with D unclear. Per germline, CDR1 LGHDT and CDR2 YNNKEL (reference sequence). This CDR3 has 14 residues. V was pared by 4 bases and J by 3 bases, with 12 bases between. CDR3 DNA: TGTGCCAGCAGCCCGTCCGGGAGGGACACTGAAGCTTTCTTT. This encodes CASSPSGRDTEAFF.

The rearrangement uses TRBV19 and TRBJ1-5, with 7 positions matching TRBD1. The germline CDR1 and CDR2 sequences are LNHDA and SQIVND (reference sequence). The length of the CDR3 is 16 residues. With 5 bases clipped from V and 5 bases from J, the junction kept 12 bases outside the gene matches. The CDR3 nucleotides are TGTGCCAGTAGTCCGCAGGGGGGGGCCGGTGATCAGCCCCAGCATTTT. Translation: CASSPQGGAGDQPQHF.

This clonotype was detected a few times. This chain links TRBV5-1 with TRBJ2-2; TRBD2 matches 8 bases. The CDR3 loop spans 14 amino acids. CDR1 and CDR2 (germline): SGHRS, YFSETQ. The V and J ends lost 2 bases and 3 bases, in that order; junction bases with no gene match: 0. The chain's CDR3 is CASSFGGDTGELFF. As DNA, the CDR3 is TGCGCCAGCAGCTTCGGGGGGGACACCGGGGAGCTGTTTTTT.

This clonotype was counted at least ten times. J is TRBJ1-2 and V is TRBV18; D remains ambiguous. CDR1 is KGHSH and CDR2 is LQKENI in the germline V gene. V gave up 3 bases and J gave up 8 bases, with 13 bases separating them. The CDR3 length is 13 residues. CDR3 loop: CASSPERVYGYTF. CDR3 coding DNA: TGTGCCAGCTCACCGGAGCGGGTCTACGGCTACACCTTC.

This clonotype was counted many times. J is TRBJ1-2 and V is TRBV27, with D uncertain. The V end was cut by 3 bases, the J end by 2 bases, with 10 bases between. The CDR3 is made up of 14 amino acids. Looked up from germline, CDR1 is MNHEY and CDR2 is SMNVEV (reference sequence). For the CDR3, the DNA is TGTGCCAGCAGTTTGGGCATGGGGAACTATGGCTACACCTTC. Protein: CASSLGMGNYGYTF.

On this clonotype itself: This could be a read error, since a much larger clone is one nucleotide away. The chain carries TRBV12-3 or TRBV12-4 and TRBJ1-2; a possible D gene is TRBD1 (5 bases). CDR3 size: 13 residues. Trimming removed 4 bases at V and 5 bases at J, with 11 bases between. The CDR3 bases are TGTGCCAGCAGTTCAGCAGGGACTTATGGCTACACCTTC. It codes for CASSSAGTYGYTF.

This clonotype was detected ten times or more. V and J are TRBV11-2 and TRBJ2-3; perhaps TRBD2 as D (6 bases). The germline gives CDR1 SGHAT, CDR2 FQNNGV. This CDR3 is 17 amino acids long. V dropped 0 bases and J dropped 2 bases, with 15 bases sitting between them. The CDR3, as DNA: TGTGCCAGCAGCTTAGAGGAGGGCGGAGAGATCACAGATACGCAGTATTTT. This sequence encodes CASSLEEGGEITDTQYF.

The rearrangement joins TRBV12-3 or TRBV12-4 to TRBJ1-2; 8 bases agree with TRBD1. CDR3 length: 15 amino acids. V gave up 8 bases and J gave up 7 bases; unmatched junction bases: 15. The CDR3 nucleotides are TGTGCCAGCCGAATTCGGGCTGGGACAGGTTTTGGCTACACCTTC. Protein sequence: CASRIRAGTGFGYTF.

The table lists this clonotype with many counts. The V gene is TRBV7-8, the J gene TRBJ1-6, with D possibly being TRBD1 (5 bases). This CDR3 has 16 amino acids. From germline, CDR1 is SGHVS and CDR2 FQNEAQ. Trimming removed 6 bases at V and 6 bases at J, with 18 bases between. The CDR3 bases are TGTGCCAGCAGTTCTACCGGGACGTTACTTAATTCACCCCTCCACTTT. This translates into CASSSTGTLLNSPLHF. Full variable domain (rest looked up from reference TRBV7-8 and TRBJ1-6): GAGVSQSPRYKVAKRGQDVALRCDPISGHVSLFWYQQALGQGPEFLTYFQNEAQLDKSGLPSDRFFAERPEGSVSTLKIQRTQQEDSAVYLCASSSTGTLLNSPLHFGNGTRLTVT.

Worth noting for this clonotype: This may arise from a read error, as a much more abundant clone is one base away. The genes are TRBV29-1 and TRBJ2-7; D may be TRBD2 (5 bases). Germline CDR1 SQVTM, CDR2 ANQGSEA. CDR3 size: 12 residues. In nucleotides, the CDR3 is TGCAGCGTCTACGGACTTCCAGGCGAGCAGCACTTC. This translates into CSVYGLPGEQHF.